This T cell receptor (beta chain) was captured by sequencing in a study of cytomegalovirus exposure and HLA in healthy donors. Study-level background: Drawn from HLA-typed donors, 80 million to 95 million unique TCRs were held in an early data release. The study's findings and limits: In a later analysis, CMV-associated beta chains were mostly HLA-associated, it appeared. Later analysis associated a missense DCLRE1C variant with TCR beta V- and J-gene trimming. In a later analysis, across HLA loci, associated TCR counts were highest for DRB1, lowest for HLA-C.

V was pared by 4 bases and J by 2 bases, with 8 bases between. The CDR3 sequence is 13 residues long. Germline CDR1 SGHDN, CDR2 FVKESK. Use of 60 Vbeta and 13 Jbeta primers characterized the PCR. Assay used: immunoSEQ multiplex PCR; TCRdb lists only in-frame clones, some missing. The data contain under 80,000 clones, about 81% of them singletons. The sample holds one count of this clone. Its antigen remains unidentified. Specimen: PBMCs. This sequence was found in a man between 45 and 60 years old in good health and CMV-seropositive. J is TRBJ2-5 and V is TRBV14, with D possibly being TRBD1 (5 bases). CDR3 region: CASSRTGQETQYF. CDR3 bases: TGTGCCAGCAGCCGAACAGGACAAGAGACCCAGTACTTC.